The 30 T cell receptor beta chains below were found in one sample sequenced in a study of cytomegalovirus exposure and HLA in healthy donors. The PCR ran on 60 Vbeta and 13 Jbeta primers. Here immunoSEQ multiplex PCR was the method, and the copy in TCRdb shows in-frame clones only, minus some. The profile shows 95,000 to 100,000 clones, roughly three quarters of them singletons. Specimen: PBMCs. All receptors come from a female donor in good health and CMV-seronegative.

As concerns this clone: The junction does not match germline at one end; this may be a read error. The chain uses TRBV7-9 and TRBJ1-4, with 9 positions matching TRBD1. Germline V gene lookup returns CDR1 SEHNR and CDR2 FQNEAQ (reference sequence). This CDR3 has 17 amino acids. This CDR3 reads CSSSLETGGVGNEKLFF. CDR3 sequence (DNA): TGTTCCAGCAGCTTAGAAACAGGGGGCGTCGGTAATGAAAAACTGTTTTTT.

The chain recombines TRBV5-1 with TRBJ1-1; D remains unclear. Between the trimmed V and J ends, which lost 5 bases and 1 base, there was a span of 6 bases. This CDR3 has 12 amino acids. The germline V gene has CDR1 SGHRS and CDR2 YFSETQ. The CDR3 nucleotides read TGCGCCAGCAGAGGAGGGAACACTGAAGCTTTCTTT. Translating gives CASRGGNTEAFF.

By share, this clone counts as medium-sized. The chain has TRBV25-1 and TRBJ2-2, with 9 bases that match TRBD1. J gave up 7 bases and V 7 bases, and 10 bases lay outside the gene matches. The CDR3 is 15 amino acids. The germline gives CDR1 MGHDK, CDR2 SYGVNS. The CDR3 sequence is CASTDRGSPDGELFF. Written as DNA, the CDR3 is TGTGCCAGCACTGACAGGGGGTCCCCAGACGGGGAGCTGTTTTTT.

The V call is TRBV5-1, the J call TRBJ2-2; D is perhaps TRBD2 (6 bases). CDR3 length: 20 amino acids. V dropped 0 bases and J dropped 3 bases, with 24 bases sitting between them. From germline, CDR1 is SGHRS and CDR2 YFSETQ. CDR3 coding DNA: TGCGCCAGCAGCTTGGCCGGCGGGAAAGGGTTAGGATGGCACACCGGGGAGCTGTTTTTT. It translates to CASSLAGGKGLGWHTGELFF. The full variable domain, completed using reference TRBV5-1 and TRBJ2-2, is KAGVTQTPRYLIKTRGQQVTLSCSPISGHRSVSWYQQTPGQGLQFLFEYFSETQRNKGNFPGRFSGRQFSNSRSEMNVSTLELGDSALYLCASSLAGGKGLGWHTGELFFGEGSRLTVL.

The chain combines TRBV4-3 with TRBJ2-1; TRBD2 agrees at 11 bases. This CDR3 has 16 residues. The junction had 4 bases not matched to a gene; V was cut back by 0 bases and J by 6 bases. Germline CDR1 LGHNA, CDR2 YSLEER. The CDR3 region has the DNA TGCGCCAGCAGCCAAGAACGGCTAGCGGGAGGCAATGAGCAGTTCTTC. Translated: CASSQERLAGGNEQFF.

The chain links TRBV11-2 to TRBJ2-7; 8 bases are a match to TRBD1. The CDR3 loop spans 18 amino acids. Germline V gives CDR1 SGHAT, CDR2 FQNNGV. The junction had 12 bases not matched to a gene; V was cut back by 1 base and J by 1 base. Here the CDR3 DNA reads TGTGCCAGCAGCTTAGGAAGGTTGACAGGGGTTAGGTCCTACGAGCAGTACTTC. Translated, it gives CASSLGRLTGVRSYEQYF. The whole variable domain, filled in from reference TRBV11-2 and TRBJ2-7, reads EAGVAQSPRYKIIEKRQSVAFWCNPISGHATLYWYQQILGQGPKLLIQFQNNGVVDDSQLPKDRFSAERLKGVDSTLKIQPAKLEDSAVYLCASSLGRLTGVRSYEQYFGPGTRLTVT.

This clone was observed a handful of times. This chain joins TRBV18 and TRBJ2-7; 7 bases fit TRBD2. CDR3 length: 15 amino acids. CDR1 is KGHSH and CDR2 is LQKENI in the germline V gene. With V trimmed by 3 bases and J by 5 bases, 10 bases remained unmatched. CDR3 sequence (DNA): TGTGCCAGCTCACCTGGGAGGGAGGTGCAAAACGAGCAGTACTTC. Translation: CASSPGREVQNEQYF.

The chain joins TRBV19 to TRBJ2-7, with a possible D match to TRBD2 (5 bases). The germline CDR1 and CDR2 sequences are LNHDA and SQIVND (reference sequence). This CDR3 region has 13 residues. V was trimmed by 5 bases and J by 3 bases, leaving 11 bases between them. The DNA of the CDR3 is TGTGCCAGTAGTTCCGGACTGATCTACGAGCAGTACTTC. Translating it yields CASSSGLIYEQYF.

As DNA, the CDR3 is TGTGCCAGCAGCGCAGGGGGACTGGGGCCCCAGCATTTT. Translating gives CASSAGGLGPQHF. The chain recombines TRBV2 with TRBJ1-5, with 7 bases that match TRBD1. This CDR3 spans 13 amino acids. Germline lookup yields CDR1 SNHLY and CDR2 FYNNEI. Trimming removed 6 bases from V and 9 bases from J; junction bases left unmatched: 8.

This clone was recorded only once. V gene TRBV19 combines with J gene TRBJ1-5; D ambiguous. This CDR3 contains 15 residues. Per the germline V gene, CDR1 is LNHDA and CDR2 is SQIVND (reference sequence). V lost 6 bases and J lost 1, with 13 bases in between. CDR3: CASSSVQRSNQPQHF. The DNA of the CDR3 is TGTGCCAGTAGCTCCGTACAGCGGAGCAATCAGCCCCAGCATTTT.

The V and J genes are TRBV4-3 and TRBJ2-2; D perhaps matches TRBD1 (6 bases). V shed 5 bases and J shed 5 bases, with 12 bases lying between them. Per germline, CDR1 LGHNA and CDR2 YSLEER. The CDR3 length is 14 residues. The CDR3 DNA is TGCGCCAGCAGCTACGAACAGGGAACCGGGGAGCTGTTTTTT. Translated: CASSYEQGTGELFF.

This chain links TRBV27 with TRBJ2-7; a weak D match, TRBD2 (5 bases). Germline CDR1 MNHEY, CDR2 SMNVEV (reference sequence). The CDR3 covers 12 residues. Trimming removed 8 bases from V and 10 bases from J, with 18 bases in between. In DNA, the CDR3 is TGTGCCAGCCACGGGGAGAGGACGGAACAGTACTTC. It is translated as CASHGERTEQYF.

The chain combines TRBV6-5 with TRBJ1-5, with 7 bases aligning to TRBD1. CDR1 is MNHEY and CDR2 is SVGAGI in the germline V gene. The ends lost 6 bases at V and 7 bases at J; junction bases unmatched: 12. The CDR3 has 15 amino acids. This CDR3 is CASSYRWAGGQPQHF. As DNA, the CDR3 is TGTGCCAGCAGCTACCGATGGGCAGGGGGGCAGCCCCAGCATTTT.

The CDR3 is CASSLLMTATHYEQYF. CDR3 nucleotides: TGTGCCAGCAGCTTGTTGATGACAGCAACCCACTACGAGCAGTACTTC. This chain connects TRBV11-2 to TRBJ2-7; tentatively, D is TRBD1 (5 bases). The CDR3 length is 16 residues. Germline V gene data show CDR1 as SGHAT and CDR2 as FQNNGV. V was trimmed by 3 bases and J by 3 bases, leaving 18 bases between them. The entire variable domain, with the rest obtained from reference TRBV11-2 and TRBJ2-7, is as follows: EAGVAQSPRYKIIEKRQSVAFWCNPISGHATLYWYQQILGQGPKLLIQFQNNGVVDDSQLPKDRFSAERLKGVDSTLKIQPAKLEDSAVYLCASSLLMTATHYEQYFGPGTRLTVT.

The chain recombines TRBV13 with TRBJ2-7; 12 nucleotides line up with TRBD1. The V gene end was trimmed by 5 bases and the J gene end by 4 bases; junction bases not matched to a gene: 6. The CDR3 extends over 15 amino acids. The germline V gene has CDR1 PRHDT and CDR2 FYEKMQ (reference sequence). The CDR3 DNA is TGTGCCAGCAGCGATGGGACAGGGGGCTTATACGAGCAGTACTTC. As protein: CASSDGTGGLYEQYF.

The table lists this clone with a count of one. This chain connects TRBV16 to TRBJ1-1; 8 bases are a match to TRBD1. The CDR3 has 14 amino acids. V shed 5 bases, J shed 5 bases, and the junction held 7 bases outside the gene matches. CDR1 is KGHSY and CDR2 is FQNENV in the germline V gene. The CDR3 reads CASSYDRGGTEAFF. Here the CDR3 DNA reads TGTGCCAGCAGCTATGACAGGGGCGGGACTGAAGCTTTCTTT. The full variable domain, with the rest looked up from reference TRBV16 and TRBJ1-1, is GEEVAQTPKHLVRGEGQKAKLYCAPIKGHSYVFWYQQVLKNEFKFLISFQNENVFDETGMPKERFSAKCLPNSPCSLEIQATKLEDSAVYFCASSYDRGGTEAFFGQGTRLTVV.

This chain connects TRBV7-9 to TRBJ2-1; 7 bases line up with TRBD1. Germline values: CDR1 SEHNR, CDR2 FQNEAQ (reference sequence). The V and J ends lost 5 bases and 8 bases, in that order; junction bases with no gene match: 9. The CDR3 is 14 residues long. The CDR3 bases are TGTGCCAGCAGCCTGCTTCAGGGGGTCGATGAGCAGTTCTTC. Protein: CASSLLQGVDEQFF.

The chain couples TRBV5-4 to TRBJ1-1; D perhaps matches TRBD1 (6 bases). V lost 9 bases and J 1 base, leaving 10 bases between the germline ends. The CDR3 runs 12 residues. The germline gives CDR1 SGHNT, CDR2 YYREEE (reference sequence). The CDR3 nucleotides are TGTGCCATTGCCAGGGGGAACACTGAAGCTTTCTTT. It is translated as CAIARGNTEAFF.

This rearrangement joins TRBV19 to TRBJ1-4; 7 nucleotides align to TRBD1. J lost 8 bases, V lost 5 bases, and 8 bases had no gene match. The germline V gene encodes CDR1 LNHDA and CDR2 SQIVND (reference sequence). The CDR3 is 14 amino acids. CDR3 amino acids: CASSPDRSREKLFF. The CDR3 DNA reads TGTGCCAGTAGTCCGGACAGGTCCCGAGAAAAACTGTTTTTT.

The J gene is TRBJ1-2, the V gene TRBV6-6; D not resolved. V lost 6 bases and J lost 3, with 14 bases in between. The V gene's germline CDR1 is MNHNY and CDR2 SVGAGI (reference sequence). The CDR3 length is 14 residues. CDR3 protein: CASSEFREYYGYTF. The CDR3 coding sequence is TGTGCCAGCAGCGAATTCCGGGAGTACTATGGCTACACCTTC.

This chain links TRBV5-4 with TRBJ2-1, with D tentatively TRBD2 (5 bases). The CDR3 sequence is 13 residues long. CDR1 SGHNT and CDR2 YYREEE come from the germline V gene (reference sequence). V lost 4 bases and J 5 bases, leaving 10 bases between the germline ends. CDR3 in DNA: TGTGCCAGCAGCCCCACTAGAAACAATGAGCAGTTCTTC. Amino acid sequence: CASSPTRNNEQFF.

The V and J genes are TRBV5-6 and TRBJ1-3; 11 nucleotides line up with TRBD1. The CDR3 consists of 17 residues. V was clipped by 4 bases and J by 0 bases; unmatched bases: 6. The germline gives CDR1 SGHDT, CDR2 YYEEEE. CDR3 nucleotides: TGTGCCAGCAGCCTCGGACAGGGGGCGAACTCTGGAAACACCATATATTTT. Residues: CASSLGQGANSGNTIYF.

This clone was seen only a few times. The junction shows a germline mismatch at one end, possibly a read error. The V gene is TRBV7-9, the J gene TRBJ2-7; tentatively, D is TRBD2 (6 bases). The CDR3 sequence is 13 residues long. In germline, CDR1 is SEHNR, CDR2 FQNEAQ (reference sequence). This chain's CDR3 is CSSMLAGRGEQYF. The DNA for the CDR3 is TGTTCCAGCATGTTGGCGGGACGCGGGGAGCAGTACTTC.

The chain couples TRBV6-5 to TRBJ2-1, with TRBD1 matching over 8 bases. The germline V gene has CDR1 MNHEY and CDR2 SVGAGI. The V segment lost 2 bases and the J segment 16 bases; nucleotides outside the gene matches: 7. The CDR3 is 12 amino acids. This CDR3 reads CASSYAQGVFFF. The CDR3 nucleotides read TGTGCCAGCAGTTACGCACAGGGGGTATTTTTCTTC.

This chain connects TRBV28 to TRBJ1-1; D not resolved. Germline V lookup: CDR1 MDHEN, CDR2 SYDVKM. V was shortened by 5 bases and J by 8 bases, with 12 bases between the two germline ends. This CDR3 is 12 amino acids long. The DNA of the CDR3 is TGTGCCAGCAGTCTCGGACGGGGAGAAGCTTTCTTT. Protein: CASSLGRGEAFF.

The V gene is TRBV28, the J gene TRBJ1-5, with unresolved D. Per the germline V gene, CDR1 is MDHEN and CDR2 is SYDVKM. The CDR3 consists of 14 residues. The V gene lost 6 bases and the J gene lost 4 bases, with 13 bases spanning the gap. CDR3 DNA: TGTGCCAGCAGCCTACCTACCCCGAATCAGCCCCAGCATTTT. Its protein product is CASSLPTPNQPQHF.

This clone came up a few times. Other DNA sequences in the sample encode the same CDR3. The rearrangement uses TRBV6-4 and TRBJ2-1; TRBD2 aligns across 10 bases. J was trimmed by 5 bases and V by 5 bases; bases with no gene match: 6. The CDR3 is 15 amino acids. Germline loops: CDR1 MRHNA, CDR2 SNTAGT. The CDR3 spells CASSFLAGANNEQFF. The CDR3 DNA is TGTGCCAGCAGTTTCCTAGCGGGAGCGAACAATGAGCAGTTCTTC.

This chain connects TRBV28 to TRBJ1-2; a weak D match, TRBD1 (5 bases). This CDR3 comprises 14 residues. The germline V gene encodes CDR1 MDHEN and CDR2 SYDVKM. Trimming cost V 4 bases and J 7 bases, with 16 bases left between them. DNA for the CDR3: TGTGCCAGCAGTTCCCTCGGGGGGTCCGGTGGCTACACCTTC. Translating it yields CASSSLGGSGGYTF.

This clone was detected a few times. The rearrangement joins TRBV4-2 to TRBJ2-2; 7 bases fit TRBD1. The germline CDR1 and CDR2 sequences are LGHNA and YNFKEQ. The CDR3 is 16 residues long. V was pared by 8 bases and J by 3 bases, with 12 bases of the junction left unmatched. The CDR3 DNA follows: TGTGCCAGCGGGGGTGACCGGGACAGAGACACCGGGGAGCTGTTTTTT. Amino acid sequence: CASGGDRDRDTGELFF.

The V call is TRBV28, the J call TRBJ1-2; D is unresolved. Trimming took off 2 bases at V and 8 bases at J, with 9 bases between the two ends. This CDR3 comprises 12 residues. Germline-derived CDR1 and CDR2 are MDHEN and SYDVKM. The CDR3 region is CASSLMQYGYTF. The DNA of the CDR3 is TGTGCCAGCAGTTTAATGCAGTACGGCTACACCTTC.